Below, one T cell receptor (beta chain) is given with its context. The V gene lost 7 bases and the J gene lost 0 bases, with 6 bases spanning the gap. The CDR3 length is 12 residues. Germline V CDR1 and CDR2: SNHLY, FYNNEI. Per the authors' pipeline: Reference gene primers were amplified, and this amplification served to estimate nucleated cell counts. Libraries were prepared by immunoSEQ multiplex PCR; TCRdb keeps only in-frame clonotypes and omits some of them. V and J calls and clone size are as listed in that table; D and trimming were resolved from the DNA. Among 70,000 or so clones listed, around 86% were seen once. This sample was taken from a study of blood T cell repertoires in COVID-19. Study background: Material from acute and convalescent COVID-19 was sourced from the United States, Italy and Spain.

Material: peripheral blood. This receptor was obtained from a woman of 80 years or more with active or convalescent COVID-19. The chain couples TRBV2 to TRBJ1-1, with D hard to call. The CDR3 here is CASIQLNTEAFF. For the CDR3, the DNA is TGTGCCAGCATACAATTGAACACTGAAGCTTTCTTT.